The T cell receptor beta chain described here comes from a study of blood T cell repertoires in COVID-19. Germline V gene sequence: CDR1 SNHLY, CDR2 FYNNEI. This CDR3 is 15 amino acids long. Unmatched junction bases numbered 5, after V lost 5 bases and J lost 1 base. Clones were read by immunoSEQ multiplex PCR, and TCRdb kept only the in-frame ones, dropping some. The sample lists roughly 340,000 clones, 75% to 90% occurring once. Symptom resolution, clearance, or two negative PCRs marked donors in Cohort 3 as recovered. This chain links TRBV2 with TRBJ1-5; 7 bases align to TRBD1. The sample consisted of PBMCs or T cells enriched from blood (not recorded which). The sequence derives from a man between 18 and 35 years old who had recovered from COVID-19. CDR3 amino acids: CASSPTGTSNQPQHF. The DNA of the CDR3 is TGTGCCAGCAGTCCGACAGGGACAAGCAATCAGCCCCAGCATTTT.